Following are 16 T cell receptor beta chains from one sample sequenced in a study of early T cells in non-severe SARS-CoV-2 infection. TCRdb fed the 5' RACE reads into MiXCR, producing one record per CDR3 protein. The sample holds approximately 83,000 distinct CDR3 sequences; about 14% are singletons and the top ten take about 10%. Sequenced: whole blood. These receptors were obtained from an adult who was a healthcare worker with PCR-confirmed SARS-CoV-2 infection or an uninfected control (not recorded which).

This clonotype was detected only a few times. V and J are TRBV5-1 and TRBJ2-5; 11 nucleotides line up with TRBD2. Losses at the gene ends were 2 bases for V and 4 bases for J; bases not matched to a gene: 10. Germline V CDR1 and CDR2: SGHRS, YFSETQ. The CDR3 covers 17 residues. Here the CDR3 reads CASSFGLAGSPGETQYF. The CDR3 coding sequence is TGCGCCAGCAGCTTCGGACTAGCGGGTTCACCGGGAGAGACCCAGTACTTC.

The chain has TRBV7-9 and TRBJ2-2, with TRBD1 matching 8 bases. CDR3 length: 15 residues. CDR1 is SEHNR, CDR2 FQNEAQ, per germline (reference sequence). V lost 6 bases to trimming and J lost 2 bases; unmatched junction nucleotides: 5. CDR3 loop: CASSADRGNTGELFF. The DNA of the CDR3 is TGTGCCAGCAGTGCCGACAGGGGAAACACCGGGGAGCTGTTTTTT.

With regard to this clonotype: Likely a read error: the CDR3 ends without its conserved phenylalanine or tryptophan. The chain carries TRBV4-2 and TRBJ1-1; maybe TRBD1 (5 bases). Trimming left V 5 bases short and J 10 bases short, with 17 bases between. Germline loops: CDR1 LGHNA, CDR2 YNFKEQ. The CDR3 is made up of 13 amino acids. This CDR3 is CASSSSGTAAAFS. The CDR3 region has the DNA TGTGCCAGCAGCTCAAGTGGGACGGCGGCAGCTTTCTCT.

The chain couples TRBV27 to TRBJ2-3, with a tentative D call TRBD2 (6 bases). Per the germline V gene, CDR1 is MNHEY and CDR2 is SMNVEV (reference sequence). CDR3 size: 14 residues. V lost 3 bases and J 6 bases, leaving 13 bases between the germline ends. The CDR3: CASSFRAAGDTQYF. In nucleotides, the CDR3 is TGTGCCAGCAGTTTTAGGGCCGCGGGGGATACGCAGTATTTT.

This clonotype was seen a few times. The chain combines TRBV3-1 with TRBJ2-7; D uncertain. CDR1 and CDR2 from the germline V gene are LGHDT and YNNKEL (reference sequence). The CDR3 length is 12 residues. Trimming took 4 bases from V and 5 from J, leaving 9 bases between them. CDR3 in amino acids: CASSPETNEQYF. The CDR3 DNA sequence: TGTGCCAGCAGCCCAGAGACAAACGAGCAGTACTTC.

The chain combines TRBV6-4 with TRBJ1-5; no definite D call. Trimming left V 6 bases short and J 4 bases short, with 16 bases between. The CDR3 is 15 amino acids. The germline V gene encodes CDR1 MRHNA and CDR2 SNTAGT. For the CDR3, the DNA is TGTGCCAGCAGCCCGGACGGCCGCGGGAATCAGCCCCAGCATTTT. Translating it yields CASSPDGRGNQPQHF.

In this sample, this clonotype turned up a few times. This chain links TRBV4-1 with TRBJ1-1, with a tentative D call TRBD1 (5 bases). Germline V gene sequence: CDR1 MGHRA, CDR2 YSYEKL. The CDR3 spans 15 residues. Trimming cost V 0 bases and J 5 bases, with 13 bases left between them. The DNA of the CDR3 is TGCGCCAGCAGCCAAGAAGGCAGGGTATGGACTGAAGCTTTCTTT. Translated, it gives CASSQEGRVWTEAFF.

The chain couples TRBV2 to TRBJ1-5; D call uncertain. Trimming stripped 3 bases from V and 3 bases from J, with 6 bases between. CDR1 and CDR2 from the germline V gene are SNHLY and FYNNEI. The CDR3 has 13 residues. Written as DNA, the CDR3 is TGTGCCAGCAGTGACAGACCCAATCAGCCCCAGCATTTT. It specifies CASSDRPNQPQHF.

This clonotype showed up just a few times. The chain employs TRBV20-1 and TRBJ2-3, with 7 positions matching TRBD2. Trimming cost V 0 bases and J 0 bases; bases outside gene matches: 3. Germline V gives CDR1 DFQATT, CDR2 SNEGSKA (reference sequence). The CDR3 covers 15 residues. DNA of the CDR3: TGCAGTGCTAGAGATGACGGGAGGAGCACAGATACGCAGTATTTT. Translated, it gives CSARDDGRSTDTQYF.

The chain joins TRBV9 to TRBJ2-1, with 10 bases fitting TRBD2. After removal of 1 base from V and 1 base from J, the junction contained 5 bases not matched to a gene. The CDR3 has 17 amino acids. The germline V gene has CDR1 SGDLS and CDR2 YYNGEE. In nucleotides, the CDR3 is TGTGCCAGCAGCGTAAGGGCTAGCGGGGGATCCTACAATGAGCAGTTCTTC. This translates into CASSVRASGGSYNEQFF.

The genes are TRBV18 and TRBJ1-5; D unresolved. Germline V gene sequence: CDR1 KGHSH, CDR2 LQKENI. The V gene lost 3 bases and the J gene lost 7 bases, with 10 bases spanning the gap. This CDR3 contains 13 residues. CDR3 sequence reads: CASSPFTDQPQHF. In nucleotides, the CDR3 is TGTGCCAGCTCACCCTTCACCGACCAGCCCCAGCATTTT.

This clonotype was seen many times. This rearrangement joins TRBV6-5 to TRBJ2-7, with TRBD1 matching over 9 bases. V lost 2 bases, J lost 2 bases, and 10 bases stayed unmatched. This CDR3 comprises 17 residues. The germline V gene has CDR1 MNHEY and CDR2 SVGAGI. The CDR3 protein is CASSYAGQGKSAYEQYF. The CDR3 coding sequence is TGTGCCAGCAGTTACGCCGGACAGGGGAAGTCGGCCTACGAGCAGTACTTC.

The chain has TRBV9 and TRBJ2-7, with 7 bases identical to TRBD2. Unmatched junction bases numbered 6, after V lost 4 bases and J lost 5 bases. Germline V gives CDR1 SGDLS, CDR2 YYNGEE. The length of the CDR3 is 13 residues. CDR3 loop: CASSPAGYNEQYF. CDR3 in DNA: TGTGCCAGCAGCCCAGCGGGGTATAACGAGCAGTACTTC.

This chain uses TRBV5-1 with TRBJ1-1, with D tentatively TRBD1 (5 bases). From germline, CDR1 is SGHRS and CDR2 YFSETQ. V was cut by 4 bases and J by 1 base, with 14 bases left in between. The CDR3 loop spans 15 amino acids. CDR3 sequence: CASSQPGRRNTEAFF. Written as DNA, the CDR3 is TGCGCCAGCAGCCAACCGGGACGTCGGAACACTGAAGCTTTCTTT.

This clonotype was recorded a few times. The chain has TRBV4-2 and TRBJ2-3; 15 nucleotides agree with TRBD2. With V trimmed by 3 bases and J by 4 bases, 8 bases remained unmatched. The CDR3 runs to 18 residues. Germline CDR1 and CDR2: LGHNA and YNFKEQ. The DNA for the CDR3 is TGTGCCAGCAGCCATCCTGGACTAGCGGGGGGGCAGGCAGATACGCAGTATTTT. This gives the protein CASSHPGLAGGQADTQYF.

This clonotype turned up a few times. The rearrangement links TRBV9 to TRBJ2-2; 9 bases line up with TRBD1. CDR3 size: 16 residues. V was clipped by 4 bases and J by 3 bases; unmatched bases: 7. The germline V gene encodes CDR1 SGDLS and CDR2 YYNGEE. DNA of the CDR3: TGTGCCAGCAGCCGGACCGGACAGGGGCACACCGGGGAGCTGTTTTTT. Amino acids: CASSRTGQGHTGELFF.